Listed below are T cell receptor beta chains from one sample, sequenced in a study of T cell clones after liver transplantation. Sequencing used immunoSEQ multiplex PCR; TCRdb keeps in-frame clones, though not all of them. The sample has tens of thousands of clones; roughly two thirds are singletons. Sequencing was performed on CD4+ T cells from blood, taken before liver transplant. The receptors come from a human donor who received a liver transplant. Both conserved end residues are part of each CDR3. Fields, in order: J gene, V gene, D gene, clone size, CDR3 protein, CDR3 DNA. The D gene is left open where the match is weak. Size is stated for part of the rows, as once, few or many counts, or as a class when the clone is expanded.

j_gene: TRBJ2-2; v_gene: TRBV5-4; d_gene: -; abundance: -; CDR3aa: CASSLVGVNTGELFF; CDR3nt: TGTGCCAGCAGCTTGGTCGGGGTGAACACCGGGGAGCTGTTTTTT
j_gene: TRBJ1-1; v_gene: TRBV5-5; d_gene: -; abundance: -; CDR3aa: CASSWAEATEAFF; CDR3nt: TGTGCCAGCAGCTGGGCGGAGGCCACTGAAGCTTTCTTT
j_gene: TRBJ2-1; v_gene: TRBV30; d_gene: TRBD2; abundance: -; CDR3aa: CAWKFRGGAGQFF; CDR3nt: TGTGCCTGGAAGTTTCGCGGGGGGGCCGGGCAGTTCTTC
j_gene: TRBJ1-2; v_gene: TRBV28; d_gene: TRBD1; abundance: -; CDR3aa: CASSPGTGVYGYTF; CDR3nt: TGTGCCAGCAGTCCCGGGACAGGGGTTTATGGCTACACCTTC
j_gene: TRBJ1-4; v_gene: TRBV2; d_gene: -; abundance: -; CDR3aa: CASNLSGGEREKLFF; CDR3nt: TGTGCCAGCAATTTAAGCGGGGGAGAAAGGGAAAAACTGTTTTTT
j_gene: TRBJ2-7; v_gene: TRBV5-6; d_gene: TRBD1; abundance: few; CDR3aa: CASSWTGLPYEQYF; CDR3nt: TGTGCCAGCAGCTGGACAGGGCTTCCCTACGAGCAGTACTTC
j_gene: TRBJ2-2; v_gene: TRBV4-2; d_gene: -; abundance: -; CDR3aa: CASSHQGSTGELFF; CDR3nt: TGTGCCAGCAGCCATCAGGGGAGCACCGGGGAGCTGTTTTTT
j_gene: TRBJ2-7; v_gene: TRBV7-5; d_gene: -; abundance: -; CDR3aa: CARSLVSKTVDYEQYF; CDR3nt: TGTGCCAGAAGCTTAGTGTCGAAGACAGTTGACTACGAGCAGTACTTC
j_gene: TRBJ1-2; v_gene: TRBV28; d_gene: -; abundance: -; CDR3aa: CASSERTGLGAYGYTF; CDR3nt: TGTGCCAGCAGCGAACGTACAGGGTTGGGGGCCTATGGCTACACCTTC
j_gene: TRBJ1-5; v_gene: TRBV4-2; d_gene: -; abundance: -; CDR3aa: CASSQEVGSNQPQHF; CDR3nt: TGTGCCAGCAGCCAAGAGGTGGGCAGCAATCAGCCCCAGCATTTT
j_gene: TRBJ2-7; v_gene: TRBV25-1; d_gene: -; abundance: -; CDR3aa: CASSEDKTGLIDEQYF; CDR3nt: TGTGCCAGCAGTGAAGATAAAACAGGCCTAATAGACGAGCAGTACTTC
j_gene: TRBJ2-3; v_gene: TRBV29-1; d_gene: -; abundance: few; CDR3aa: CSVRAVATTDTQYF; CDR3nt: TGCAGCGTGCGGGCGGTAGCTACGACAGATACGCAGTATTTT
j_gene: TRBJ1-1; v_gene: TRBV2; d_gene: TRBD1; abundance: -; CDR3aa: CASSGQGIGTEAFF; CDR3nt: TGTGCCAGCAGCGGACAGGGAATAGGCACTGAAGCTTTCTTT
j_gene: TRBJ2-7; v_gene: TRBV6-1; d_gene: TRBD2; abundance: -; CDR3aa: CASSDTGTSGAYEQYF; CDR3nt: TGTGCCAGCAGTGACACCGGGACTAGCGGGGCCTACGAGCAGTACTTC
j_gene: TRBJ1-2; v_gene: TRBV6-1; d_gene: TRBD1; abundance: -; CDR3aa: CASSEKGTGYGYTF; CDR3nt: TGTGCCAGCAGTGAAAAAGGGACAGGGTATGGCTACACCTTC
j_gene: TRBJ1-4; v_gene: TRBV15; d_gene: TRBD1; abundance: -; CDR3aa: CATSRTRQGNEKLFF; CDR3nt: TGTGCCACCAGCCGGACTCGACAGGGAAATGAAAAACTGTTTTTT
j_gene: TRBJ2-7; v_gene: TRBV11-2; d_gene: TRBD1; abundance: -; CDR3aa: CASSLDRGTNEQYF; CDR3nt: TGTGCCAGCAGCTTAGACAGGGGGACCAACGAGCAGTACTTC
j_gene: TRBJ1-1; v_gene: TRBV30; d_gene: -; abundance: -; CDR3aa: CAWSRGRGARGTEAFF; CDR3nt: TGTGCCTGGAGTAGAGGGCGGGGGGCAAGGGGCACTGAAGCTTTCTTT
j_gene: TRBJ1-5; v_gene: TRBV25-1; d_gene: -; abundance: -; CDR3aa: CASQSGNQPQHF; CDR3nt: TGTGCCAGCCAGTCAGGGAATCAGCCCCAGCATTTT
j_gene: TRBJ1-6; v_gene: TRBV7-6; d_gene: TRBD1; abundance: -; CDR3aa: CASSRDRGLDSPLHF; CDR3nt: TGTGCCAGCAGCCGGGACAGGGGCCTCGATTCACCCCTCCACTTT
j_gene: TRBJ1-4; v_gene: TRBV28; d_gene: TRBD1; abundance: -; CDR3aa: CASSETGDGVEKLFF; CDR3nt: TGTGCCAGCAGTGAGACAGGGGATGGTGTTGAAAAACTGTTTTTT
j_gene: TRBJ1-1; v_gene: TRBV5-1; d_gene: -; abundance: -; CDR3aa: CASSLGQTDTEAFF; CDR3nt: TGCGCCAGCAGCTTGGGGCAGACAGACACTGAAGCTTTCTTT
j_gene: TRBJ1-2; v_gene: TRBV28; d_gene: TRBD1; abundance: -; CDR3aa: CASKVQGGIYGYTF; CDR3nt: TGTGCCAGCAAGGTCCAGGGGGGAATCTATGGCTACACCTTC
j_gene: TRBJ2-7; v_gene: TRBV7-2; d_gene: TRBD1; abundance: -; CDR3aa: CASSVGQGALGEQYF; CDR3nt: TGTGCCAGCAGCGTGGGACAGGGGGCGCTGGGGGAGCAGTACTTC
j_gene: TRBJ1-6; v_gene: TRBV25-1; d_gene: -; abundance: -; CDR3aa: CASSESRQGNSPLHF; CDR3nt: TGTGCCAGCAGTGAATCGAGGCAGGGGAACTCACCCCTCCACTTT
j_gene: TRBJ2-3; v_gene: TRBV12-5; d_gene: -; abundance: -; CDR3aa: CASGLGTGSITDTQYF; CDR3nt: TGTGCTAGTGGTTTGGGAACCGGGTCCATCACAGATACGCAGTATTTT
j_gene: TRBJ1-2; v_gene: TRBV7-9; d_gene: -; abundance: -; CDR3aa: CASSLVRRDGGYTF; CDR3nt: TGTGCCAGCAGCTTAGTGCGCCGAGACGGGGGCTACACCTTC
j_gene: TRBJ2-3; v_gene: TRBV7-2; d_gene: TRBD1; abundance: few; CDR3aa: CASSPGQGTDTQYF; CDR3nt: TGTGCCAGCAGCCCTGGACAGGGGACAGATACGCAGTATTTT
j_gene: TRBJ2-1; v_gene: TRBV4-2; d_gene: TRBD2; abundance: -; CDR3aa: CASSQDGLAGGIRGEQFF; CDR3nt: TGTGCCAGCAGCCAAGATGGTCTAGCGGGGGGTATACGGGGTGAGCAGTTCTTC
j_gene: TRBJ1-4; v_gene: TRBV5-5; d_gene: TRBD1; abundance: -; CDR3aa: CASSLLTGGDEKLFF; CDR3nt: TGTGCCAGCAGCCTCTTGACAGGGGGCGATGAAAAACTGTTTTTT